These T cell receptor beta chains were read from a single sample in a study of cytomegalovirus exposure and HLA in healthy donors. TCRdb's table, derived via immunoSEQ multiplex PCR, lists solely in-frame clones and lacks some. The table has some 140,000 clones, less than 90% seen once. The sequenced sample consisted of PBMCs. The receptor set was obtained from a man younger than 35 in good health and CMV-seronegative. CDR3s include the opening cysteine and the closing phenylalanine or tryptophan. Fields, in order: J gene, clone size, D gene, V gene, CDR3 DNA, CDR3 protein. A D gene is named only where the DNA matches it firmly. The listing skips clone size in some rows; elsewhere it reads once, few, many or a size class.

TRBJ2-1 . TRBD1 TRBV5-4 TGTGCCAGCAGTCCAGGGGGCTCCTACAATGAGCAGTTCTTC CASSPGGSYNEQFF
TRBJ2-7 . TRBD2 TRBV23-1 TGCGCCAGCAGTCATCCGACTAGCGGGAGCTACGAGCAGTACTTC CASSHPTSGSYEQYF
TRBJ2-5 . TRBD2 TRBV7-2 TGTGCCAGCAGCTTAGTGGCGGGGGGGCTAGAGACCCAGTACTTC CASSLVAGGLETQYF
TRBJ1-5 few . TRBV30 TGTGCCTGGAGTGTACAGGGTAATCAGCCCCAGCATTTT CAWSVQGNQPQHF
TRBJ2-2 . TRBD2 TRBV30 TGTGCCTGGAGTTCGTGGGGGGGTACCGGGGAGCTGTTTTTT CAWSSWGGTGELFF
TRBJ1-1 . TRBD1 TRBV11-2 TGTGCCAGCAGCTTAGCCGGACGGGGCAGGGGGTTGAACACTGAAGCTTTCTTT CASSLAGRGRGLNTEAFF
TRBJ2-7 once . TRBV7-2 TGTGCCAGCAGCTTAGGTTCCGGGGGATCCTACGAGCAGTACTTC CASSLGSGGSYEQYF
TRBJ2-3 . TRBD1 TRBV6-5 TGTGCCAGCAGTTTTGACAGGGGTTTAATAACAGATACGCAGTATTTT CASSFDRGLITDTQYF
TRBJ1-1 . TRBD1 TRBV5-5 TGTGCCAGCAGCTTGGGGACGGGACAGGTTCGCACTGAAGCTTTCTTT CASSLGTGQVRTEAFF
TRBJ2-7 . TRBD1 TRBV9 TGTGCCAGCAGCGTAGATCTGGGACAGGGAAACGAGCAGTACTTC CASSVDLGQGNEQYF
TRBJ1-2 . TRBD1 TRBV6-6 TGTGCCAGCAGTTACGGGACAGCCCATAACTATGGCTACACCTTC CASSYGTAHNYGYTF
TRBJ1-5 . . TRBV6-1 TGTGCCAGCAGTGCGAAACAATCCTCCCCCCAGCATTTT CASSAKQSSPQHF
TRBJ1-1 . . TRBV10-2 TGCGCCAGCAGTGTAGCACGGAACACTGAAGCTTTCTTT CASSVARNTEAFF
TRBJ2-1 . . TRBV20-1 TGCAGTGCTAGGGCCTCCAATGAGCAGTTCTTC CSARASNEQFF
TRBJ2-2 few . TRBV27 TGTGCCAGCAGTACCAATGAGTTCACCGGGGAGCTGTTTTTT CASSTNEFTGELFF
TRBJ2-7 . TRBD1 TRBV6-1 TGTGCCAGCAGGGACAGGGTACGGGGGTCATACGAGCAGTACTTC CASRDRVRGSYEQYF
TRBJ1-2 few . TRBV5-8 TGTGCCAGCAGCTTACGGACAGCAAACTATGGCTACACCTTC CASSLRTANYGYTF
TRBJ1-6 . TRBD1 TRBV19 TGTGCCAGTAGTATCGGACAGGGGGCGGCTAATTCACCCCTCCACTTT CASSIGQGAANSPLHF
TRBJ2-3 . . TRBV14 TGTGCCAGCAGCCAAGCAGCGGGACACTTGGTAGATACGCAGTATTTT CASSQAAGHLVDTQYF
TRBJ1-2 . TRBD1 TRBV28 TGTGCCAGCAGTTCAGGGGGACATAACTATGGCTACACCTTC CASSSGGHNYGYTF
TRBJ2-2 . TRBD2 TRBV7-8 TGTGCCAGCAGCTCGGGACTAGCGGGAACCGGGGAGCTGTTTTTT CASSSGLAGTGELFF
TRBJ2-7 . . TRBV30 TGTGCCTGGAGCGTGACTCCATCCTCCGAGCAGTACTTC CAWSVTPSSEQYF
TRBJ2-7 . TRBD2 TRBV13 TGTGCCAGCAGCCCGCCTGGGGCTAGCGGGGGCTCCTACGAGCAGTACTTC CASSPPGASGGSYEQYF
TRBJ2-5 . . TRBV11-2 TGTGCCAGCAGCAGTAAGCGTACCATTCAAGAGACCCAGTACTTC CASSSKRTIQETQYF
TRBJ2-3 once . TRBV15 TGTGCCACCAGCCCAGGACAGACTAGCACAGATACGCAGTATTTT CATSPGQTSTDTQYF
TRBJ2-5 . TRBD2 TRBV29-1 TGCAGCGTTGAAGGGCTAGCGGGGGCCTCGTACCAAGAGACCCAGTACTTC CSVEGLAGASYQETQYF
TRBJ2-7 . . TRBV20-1 TGCAGTGGGAACAGGGACCACGAGCAGTACTTC CSGNRDHEQYF
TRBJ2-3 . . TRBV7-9 TGTGCCAGCAGCCTTTTGGCGGGGCGCACAGATACGCAGTATTTT CASSLLAGRTDTQYF
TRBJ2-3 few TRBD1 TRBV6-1 TGTGCCAGCAGTGAGGACAGGGGAAGCACAGATACGCAGTATTTT CASSEDRGSTDTQYF
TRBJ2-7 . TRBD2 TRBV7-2 TGTGCCAGCAGCGAACCCGGGACTAGCGGAGGGACCTACGAGCAGTACTTC CASSEPGTSGGTYEQYF
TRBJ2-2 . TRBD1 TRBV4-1 TGCGCCAGCAGCCATGGACAGGGGGCGGGCACCGGGGAGCTGTTTTTT CASSHGQGAGTGELFF
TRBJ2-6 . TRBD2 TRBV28 TGTGCCAGCAGTTTAATTTTTGTCGGGAGGATAACTGGGGCCAACGTCCTGACTTTC CASSLIFVGRITGANVLTF
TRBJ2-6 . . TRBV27 TGTGCCAGCAGTTTAAACAGAATCTCTGGGGCCAACGTCCTGACTTTC CASSLNRISGANVLTF
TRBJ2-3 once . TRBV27 TGTGCCAGCAGTCCAGCCGGAGGGGGCGGCGCCTTAGATACGCAGTATTTT CASSPAGGGGALDTQYF
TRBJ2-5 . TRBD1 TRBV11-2 TGTGCCAGCAGCACCGGGACAGGGAAAGAGACCCAGTACTTC CASSTGTGKETQYF
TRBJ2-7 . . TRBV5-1 TGCGCCAGCAGCTTGGGCGGAGGGGACTACGAGCAGTACTTC CASSLGGGDYEQYF
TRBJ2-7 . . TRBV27 TGTGCCAGCAGTTTATTTTCGGGGGACGAGCAGTACTTC CASSLFSGDEQYF
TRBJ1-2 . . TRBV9 TGTGCCAGCAATACGGGAGCCTACTATGGCTACACCTTC CASNTGAYYGYTF
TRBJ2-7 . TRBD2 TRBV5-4 TGTGCCAGCAGCCTAGGCCCCAGCGGGAGGGATACCTGGGAGCAGTACTTC CASSLGPSGRDTWEQYF
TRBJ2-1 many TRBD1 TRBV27 TGTGCCAGCAGTCTCACAGGGGGCGCCGGAGGTGAGCAGTTCTTC CASSLTGGAGGEQFF
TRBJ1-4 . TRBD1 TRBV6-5 TGTGCCAGCAGTTACGGACAGGGAGGTGAAAAACTGTTTTTT CASSYGQGGEKLFF
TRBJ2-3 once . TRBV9 TGTGCCAGCAACCCAAGGGGGGGAAACACAGATACGCAGTATTTT CASNPRGGNTDTQYF
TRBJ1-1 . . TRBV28 TGTGCCAGCAGTCCCAACTTTGTCATGAACACTGAAGCTTTCTTT CASSPNFVMNTEAFF
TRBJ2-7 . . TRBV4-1 TGCGCCAGCAGCCAAGACACAGGAAACGAGCAGTACTTC CASSQDTGNEQYF
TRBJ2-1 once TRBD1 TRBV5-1 TGCGCCAGCAGGACCGGGACAGGGGAGGTTTATGAGCAGTTCTTC CASRTGTGEVYEQFF
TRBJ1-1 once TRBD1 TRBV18 TGTGCCAGCTCGTCAGGGGGCTCGAACACTGAAGCTTTCTTT CASSSGGSNTEAFF
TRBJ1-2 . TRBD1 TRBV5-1 TGCGCCAGCAGCCGGACAGGGGAAGGAGGTGGCTACACCTTC CASSRTGEGGGYTF
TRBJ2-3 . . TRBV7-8 TGTGCCAGCAGCTTATCCAGGCTTTTATCAGATACGCAGTATTTT CASSLSRLLSDTQYF
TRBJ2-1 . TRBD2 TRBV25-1 TGTGCCAGCAGTCCCCCCCTCGGGAGGAGGGGCAATGAGCAGTTCTTC CASSPPLGRRGNEQFF
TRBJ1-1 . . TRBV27 TGTGCCAGCAGTTCCGGACAGCTTGGGGAAGCTTTCTTT CASSSGQLGEAFF
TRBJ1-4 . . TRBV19 TGTGCCAGCAATCGGGCGAGGGGGAATGAAAAACTGTTTTTT CASNRARGNEKLFF